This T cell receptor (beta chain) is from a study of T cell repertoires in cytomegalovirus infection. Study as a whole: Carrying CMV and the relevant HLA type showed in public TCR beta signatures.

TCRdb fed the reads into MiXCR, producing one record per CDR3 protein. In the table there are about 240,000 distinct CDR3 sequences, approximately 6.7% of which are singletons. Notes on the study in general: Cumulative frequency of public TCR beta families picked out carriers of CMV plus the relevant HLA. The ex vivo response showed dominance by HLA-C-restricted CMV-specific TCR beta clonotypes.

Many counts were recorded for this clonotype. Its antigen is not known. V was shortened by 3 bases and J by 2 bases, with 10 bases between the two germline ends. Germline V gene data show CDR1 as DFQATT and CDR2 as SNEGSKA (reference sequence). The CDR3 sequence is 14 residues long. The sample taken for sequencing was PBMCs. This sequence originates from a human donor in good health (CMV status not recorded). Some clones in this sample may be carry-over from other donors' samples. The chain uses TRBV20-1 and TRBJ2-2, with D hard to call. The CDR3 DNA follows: TGCAGTGCTAGGAAGATTGCCAACACCGGGGAGCTGTTTTTT. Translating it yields CSARKIANTGELFF.